The 26 T cell receptor beta chains below come from one sample, sequenced in a study of shared clonotypes between healthy human individuals. The assay was immunoSEQ multiplex PCR, and TCRdb's table has in-frame clones only and misses some. The data contain 2 million to 2.5 million clones, roughly 95% of them seen just once; the ten biggest clones take up approximately 0.13%. The sample comprised naive CD4+ T cells sorted from blood. Subset reported: CD45RA+ positively selected. The receptors stem from a man younger than 35 in good health.

This clone showed up just once. This chain links TRBV6-1 with TRBJ2-1, with 12 nucleotides matching TRBD2. Germline trimming cut 4 bases from V and 7 bases from J; bases unmatched to any gene: 8. This CDR3 comprises 16 residues. Germline V gives CDR1 MNHNS, CDR2 SASEGT. The CDR3 nucleotides are TGTGCCAGCAGTGGTATACTAGCGGGGGGAGGGAATGAGCAGTTCTTC. Amino acids: CASSGILAGGGNEQFF.

The rearrangement uses TRBV10-3 and TRBJ1-5; no clear D gene. The V gene's germline CDR1 is ENHRY and CDR2 SYGVKD. The CDR3 totals 13 residues. The germline V and J ends were trimmed by 3 bases and 6 bases, with 9 bases remaining between them. The CDR3 region is CAISDGQAQPQHF. Here the CDR3 DNA reads TGTGCCATCAGTGATGGCCAGGCTCAGCCCCAGCATTTT.

The gene calls are TRBV6-5 and TRBJ1-5; a possible D gene is TRBD1 (5 bases). The CDR3 has 14 amino acids. Looked up from germline, CDR1 is MNHEY and CDR2 is SVGAGI. Trimming stripped 4 bases from V and 1 base from J, with 8 bases between. CDR3 amino acids: CASSSRESNQPQHF. In DNA, the CDR3 is TGTGCCAGCAGTTCCAGGGAAAGCAATCAGCCCCAGCATTTT.

As regards this clone: The same CDR3 is also encoded by other DNA sequences in this sample. CDR3 protein: CASSQDGQGNQPQHF. The CDR3, as DNA: TGCGCCAGCAGCCAAGATGGACAGGGAAATCAGCCCCAGCATTTT. The gene calls are TRBV4-1 and TRBJ1-5, with 8 bases lining up with TRBD1. Germline lookup yields CDR1 MGHRA and CDR2 YSYEKL. Trimming took 0 bases from V and 4 from J; bases not matched to a gene: 2. The CDR3 contains 15 residues.

The rearrangement uses TRBV27 and TRBJ2-3, with TRBD1 matching over 7 bases. Germline V gene sequence: CDR1 MNHEY, CDR2 SMNVEV (reference sequence). The length of the CDR3 is 14 residues. J was trimmed by 3 bases and V by 6 bases; bases with no gene match: 6. The CDR3 sequence: CASRQGMGTDTQYF. The DNA of the CDR3 is TGTGCCAGCAGACAGGGGATGGGGACAGATACGCAGTATTTT.

The J gene is TRBJ1-2, the V gene TRBV7-2; 9 nucleotides agree with TRBD1. The CDR3 spans 17 residues. Germline CDR1 and CDR2: SGHTA and FQGNSA. Trimming took 3 bases from V and 0 from J; bases not matched to a gene: 8. CDR3 DNA sequence: TGTGCCAGCAGCTTTCCAGACAGGGGGAGTGCTAACTATGGCTACACCTTC. Translating gives CASSFPDRGSANYGYTF. Supplemented by reference TRBV7-2 and TRBJ1-2, the full variable domain reads GAGVSQSPSNKVTEKGKDVELRCDPISGHTALYWYRQSLGQGLEFLIYFQGNSAPDKSGLPSDRFSAERTGGSVSTLTIQRTQQEDSAVYLCASSFPDRGSANYGYTFGSGTRLTVV.

In regard to this clone: This same CDR3 is encoded by further DNA sequences in the sample. CDR3 nucleotides: TGTGCCATCAGTGAATCGGGCGGGGGCACTGAAGCTTTCTTT. Translation gives CAISESGGGTEAFF. The chain employs TRBV10-3 and TRBJ1-1; D might be TRBD1 (5 bases). The CDR3 extends over 14 amino acids. With 3 bases removed from V and 4 bases from J, the gap between germline ends came to 12 bases. CDR1 and CDR2 (germline): ENHRY, SYGVKD.

This clone appeared once. The rearrangement links TRBV6-5 to TRBJ2-7; D may be TRBD1 or TRBD2 (5 bases each). V was trimmed by 0 bases and J by 4 bases, leaving 16 bases between them. From germline, CDR1 is MNHEY and CDR2 SVGAGI. CDR3 size: 16 residues. The DNA of the CDR3 is TGTGCCAGCAGTTACTCGCCGTCAGGTGGGGGTTACGAGCAGTACTTC. Amino acid sequence: CASSYSPSGGGYEQYF.

This chain links TRBV10-3 with TRBJ1-2; TRBD1 aligns across 7 bases. Trimming at V came to 6 bases and at J to 5 bases, leaving 6 bases not matched to a gene. Germline V lookup: CDR1 ENHRY, CDR2 SYGVKD. CDR3 length equals 13 residues. In nucleotides, the CDR3 is TGTGCCATCAGCGGGGGACAGTCTTATGGCTACACCTTC. It is translated as CAISGGQSYGYTF.

CDR3 residues: CASMGDVSEAFF. The CDR3 DNA reads TGTGCCAGCATGGGGGACGTCTCTGAAGCTTTCTTT. The rearrangement joins TRBV2 to TRBJ1-1; D might be TRBD1 (5 bases). V lost 7 bases to trimming and J lost 6 bases, with 12 bases between them. The germline gives CDR1 SNHLY, CDR2 FYNNEI. The CDR3 contains 12 residues.

The V gene is TRBV19, the J gene TRBJ2-5; D might be TRBD2 (5 bases). Germline V gene sequence: CDR1 LNHDA, CDR2 SQIVND (reference sequence). The CDR3 runs to 13 residues. V was trimmed by 5 bases and J by 4 bases, leaving 11 bases between them. CDR3 residues: CASSASGAETQYF. DNA for the CDR3: TGTGCCAGTAGTGCAAGCGGTGCAGAGACCCAGTACTTC.

The chain employs TRBV6-5 and TRBJ1-6; TRBD1 matches 10 bases. Germline CDR1 is MNHEY and CDR2 is SVGAGI. V shed 6 bases and J 10 bases; nucleotides not matched to a gene: 9. The CDR3 contains 15 residues. The CDR3 is CASSPQGTGVSPLHF. The CDR3, as DNA: TGTGCCAGCAGCCCGCAGGGGACAGGGGTCTCACCCCTCCACTTT.

The J gene is TRBJ2-7, the V gene TRBV14, with 7 positions matching TRBD1. The CDR3 has 15 residues. From germline, CDR1 is SGHDN and CDR2 FVKESK. The junction had 6 bases not matched to a gene; V was cut back by 4 bases and J by 0 bases. CDR3 amino acids: CASSPNRGNSYEQYF. The CDR3 region has the DNA TGTGCCAGCAGCCCCAACAGGGGTAACTCCTACGAGCAGTACTTC. The full variable domain, completed using reference TRBV14 and TRBJ2-7, is EAGVTQFPSHSVIEKGQTVTLRCDPISGHDNLYWYRRVMGKEIKFLLHFVKESKQDESGMPNNRFLAERTGGTYSTLKVQPAELEDSGVYFCASSPNRGNSYEQYFGPGTRLTVT.

The chain links TRBV5-6 to TRBJ1-5, with TRBD1 matching over 9 bases. Germline CDR1 and CDR2: SGHDT and YYEEEE. V trimming: 0 bases; J trimming: 6 bases; junction bases outside the gene matches: 4. The CDR3 is 15 amino acids. CDR3 sequence reads: CASSLAGQGAQPQHF. For the CDR3, the DNA is TGTGCCAGCAGCTTGGCGGGACAGGGAGCTCAGCCCCAGCATTTT.

The chain links TRBV29-1 to TRBJ2-1, with TRBD2 identical over 11 bases. CDR3 length equals 14 residues. V shed 4 bases, J shed 8 bases, and the junction held 7 bases outside the gene matches. CDR1 SQVTM and CDR2 ANQGSEA come from the germline V gene. The CDR3 coding sequence is TGCAGCGTTGGACTAGCGGGACGTTGGTATGAGCAGTTCTTC. Amino acids: CSVGLAGRWYEQFF.

V gene TRBV10-2 combines with J gene TRBJ1-1, with 7 bases aligning to TRBD1. V lost 6 bases to trimming and J lost 4 bases; unmatched junction nucleotides: 8. Per germline, CDR1 WSHSY and CDR2 SAAADI. This CDR3 region has 14 residues. CDR3 nucleotides: TGCGCCAGCAGCCCTTTAGACAGGGCCACTGAAGCTTTCTTT. This encodes CASSPLDRATEAFF.

This chain joins TRBV5-1 and TRBJ2-2; D is unresolved. With 4 bases removed from V and 0 bases from J, the gap between germline ends came to 10 bases. This CDR3 contains 15 residues. In germline, CDR1 is SGHRS, CDR2 YFSETQ. This chain's CDR3 is CASSHDDPNTGELFF. CDR3 in DNA: TGCGCCAGCAGCCATGACGACCCGAACACCGGGGAGCTGTTTTTT.

Only one count was recorded for this clone. Other DNA sequences in this specimen translate into the identical CDR3. This chain uses TRBV6-5 with TRBJ2-7; D gene uncertain. Germline CDR1 is MNHEY and CDR2 is SVGAGI. The V end was cut by 5 bases, the J end by 1 base, with 9 bases between. The CDR3 is 13 residues long. DNA of the CDR3: TGTGCCAGCAGTCAAGGACCGTCCTACGAGCAGTACTTC. Protein product: CASSQGPSYEQYF.

In its sample, this clone was seen once. This rearrangement joins TRBV5-1 to TRBJ2-2, with 13 nucleotides matching TRBD2. CDR1 SGHRS and CDR2 YFSETQ come from the germline V gene. This CDR3 region has 15 residues. V dropped 5 bases and J dropped 6; count of bases not matched to a gene: 4. This CDR3 is CASRTSGGVPGELFF. As DNA, the CDR3 is TGCGCCAGCAGAACTAGCGGGGGGGTCCCCGGGGAGCTGTTTTTT.

J is TRBJ2-7 and V is TRBV9; unclear D gene. CDR3 length equals 13 residues. V dropped 4 bases and J dropped 9 bases, with 17 bases sitting between them. Germline CDR1 SGDLS, CDR2 YYNGEE. The CDR3 region is CASSPRSVIGQYF. The DNA of the CDR3 is TGTGCCAGCAGCCCCCGTTCGGTTATCGGGCAGTACTTC.

The chain carries TRBV27 and TRBJ2-7; either TRBD1 or TRBD2 may supply D (5 bases each). Germline-derived CDR1 and CDR2 are MNHEY and SMNVEV (reference sequence). V dropped 5 bases and J dropped 7 bases, with 15 bases sitting between them. CDR3 length: 13 amino acids. For the CDR3, the DNA is TGTGCCAGCAGTCGTACCCGGGACGAAGAGCAGTACTTC. As protein: CASSRTRDEEQYF.

This clone came up a few times. The chain is built from TRBV5-1 and TRBJ1-5; 7 bases align to TRBD1. This CDR3 has 14 residues. The germline gives CDR1 SGHRS, CDR2 YFSETQ. V trimming: 0 bases; J trimming: 4 bases; junction bases outside the gene matches: 1. Here the CDR3 DNA reads TGCGCCAGCAGCTTGGCGGGACAGAATCAGCCCCAGCATTTT. This encodes CASSLAGQNQPQHF.

Of note for this clone: Other DNA sequences in the same sample also yield this CDR3. The V gene is TRBV4-1, the J gene TRBJ2-1; a weak D match, TRBD2 (6 bases). Between the trimmed V and J ends, which lost 0 bases and 0 bases, there was a span of 9 bases. The CDR3 length is 16 residues. Germline loops: CDR1 MGHRA, CDR2 YSYEKL. The CDR3 reads CASSQDLGGSYNEQFF. CDR3 nucleotides: TGCGCCAGCAGCCAAGATCTCGGGGGCTCCTACAATGAGCAGTTCTTC.

This chain connects TRBV9 to TRBJ2-7; 7 bases match TRBD1. The CDR3 runs 14 residues. Germline V gene lookup returns CDR1 SGDLS and CDR2 YYNGEE. The V and J ends lost 4 bases and 3 bases, in that order; junction bases with no gene match: 7. This chain's CDR3 is CASSRTGANYEQYF. The CDR3, as DNA: TGTGCCAGCAGCCGTACAGGGGCCAACTACGAGCAGTACTTC.

This rearrangement joins TRBV19 to TRBJ1-2; D is uncertain. Deletions cut 3 bases from V and 5 bases from J, with 13 bases between. The CDR3 extends over 14 amino acids. CDR1 and CDR2 from the germline V gene are LNHDA and SQIVND (reference sequence). The CDR3 coding sequence is TGTGCCAGTAGTATGCCGGTAGGAAAATATGGCTACACCTTC. It translates to CASSMPVGKYGYTF.

This clone was detected only once. The chain combines TRBV25-1 with TRBJ1-3; D ambiguous. Trimming removed 4 bases at V and 0 bases at J, with 10 bases between. Germline assignment: CDR1 MGHDK and CDR2 SYGVNS. There are 15 residues in the CDR3. The CDR3 loop is CASSAPGYSGNTIYF. The CDR3 nucleotides are TGTGCCAGCAGTGCGCCGGGGTACTCTGGAAACACCATATATTTT.